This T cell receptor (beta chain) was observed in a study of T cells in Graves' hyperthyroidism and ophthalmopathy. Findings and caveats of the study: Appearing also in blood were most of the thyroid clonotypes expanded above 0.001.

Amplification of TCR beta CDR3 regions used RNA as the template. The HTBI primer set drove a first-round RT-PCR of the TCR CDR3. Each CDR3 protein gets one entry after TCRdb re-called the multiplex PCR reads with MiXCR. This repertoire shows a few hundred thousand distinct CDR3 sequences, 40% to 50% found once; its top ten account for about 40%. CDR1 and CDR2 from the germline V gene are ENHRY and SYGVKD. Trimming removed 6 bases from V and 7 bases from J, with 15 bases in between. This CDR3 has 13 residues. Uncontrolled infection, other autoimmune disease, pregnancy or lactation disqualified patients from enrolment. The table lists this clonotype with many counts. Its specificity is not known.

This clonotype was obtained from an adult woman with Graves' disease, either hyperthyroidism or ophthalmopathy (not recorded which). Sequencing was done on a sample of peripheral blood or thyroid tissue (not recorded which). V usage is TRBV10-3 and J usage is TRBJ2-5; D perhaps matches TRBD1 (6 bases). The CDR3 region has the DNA TGTGCCATCAGCGAACAGGGTCTGGCGACCCAGTACTTC. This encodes CAISEQGLATQYF.